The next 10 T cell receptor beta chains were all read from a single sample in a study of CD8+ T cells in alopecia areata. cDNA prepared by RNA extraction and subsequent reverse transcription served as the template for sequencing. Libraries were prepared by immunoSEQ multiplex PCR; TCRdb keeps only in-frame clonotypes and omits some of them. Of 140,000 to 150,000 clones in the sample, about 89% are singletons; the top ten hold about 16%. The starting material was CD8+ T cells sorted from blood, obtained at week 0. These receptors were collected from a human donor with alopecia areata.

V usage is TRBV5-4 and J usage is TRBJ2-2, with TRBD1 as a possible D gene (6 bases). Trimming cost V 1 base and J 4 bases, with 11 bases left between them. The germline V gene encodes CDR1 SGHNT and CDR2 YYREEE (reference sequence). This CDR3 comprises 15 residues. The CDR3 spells CASSLSMTGTGELFF. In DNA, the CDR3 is TGTGCCAGCAGCTTGTCTATGACAGGCACCGGGGAGCTGTTTTTT.

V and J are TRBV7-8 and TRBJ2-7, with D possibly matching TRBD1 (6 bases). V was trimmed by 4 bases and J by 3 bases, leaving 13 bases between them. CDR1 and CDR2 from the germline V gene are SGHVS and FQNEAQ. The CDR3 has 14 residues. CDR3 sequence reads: CASSSQTGYYEQYF. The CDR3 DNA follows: TGTGCCAGCAGCTCCCAGACAGGCTACTACGAGCAGTACTTC. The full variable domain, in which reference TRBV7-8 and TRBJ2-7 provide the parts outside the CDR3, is GAGVSQSPRYKVAKRGQDVALRCDPISGHVSLFWYQQALGQGPEFLTYFQNEAQLDKSGLPSDRFFAERPEGSVSTLKIQRTQQEDSAVYLCASSSQTGYYEQYFGPGTRLTVT.

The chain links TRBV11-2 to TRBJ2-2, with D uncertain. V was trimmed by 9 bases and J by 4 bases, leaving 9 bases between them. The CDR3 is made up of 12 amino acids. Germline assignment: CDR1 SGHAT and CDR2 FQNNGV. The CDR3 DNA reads TGTGCCAGTCACACAAGCACCGGGGAGCTGTTTTTT. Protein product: CASHTSTGELFF.

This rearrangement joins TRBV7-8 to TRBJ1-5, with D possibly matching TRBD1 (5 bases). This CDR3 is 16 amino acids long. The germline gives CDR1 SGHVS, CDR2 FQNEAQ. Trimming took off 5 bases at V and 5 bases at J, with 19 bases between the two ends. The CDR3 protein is CASSLPGDFGYQPQHF. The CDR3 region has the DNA TGTGCCAGCAGCCTTCCTGGGGACTTTGGGTATCAGCCCCAGCATTTT.

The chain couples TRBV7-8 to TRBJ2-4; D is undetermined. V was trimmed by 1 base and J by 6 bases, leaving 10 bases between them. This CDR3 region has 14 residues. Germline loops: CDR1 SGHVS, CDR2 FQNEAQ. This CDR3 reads CASSLEGTVNIQYF. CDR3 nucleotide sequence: TGTGCCAGCAGCTTAGAAGGCACCGTAAACATTCAGTACTTC.

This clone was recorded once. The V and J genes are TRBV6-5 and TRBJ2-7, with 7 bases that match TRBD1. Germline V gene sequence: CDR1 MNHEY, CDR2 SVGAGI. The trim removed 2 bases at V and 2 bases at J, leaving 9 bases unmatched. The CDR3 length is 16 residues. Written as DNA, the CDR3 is TGTGCCAGCAGTTACCCTGGACAGGTTTCCCCCTACGAGCAGTACTTC. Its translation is CASSYPGQVSPYEQYF.

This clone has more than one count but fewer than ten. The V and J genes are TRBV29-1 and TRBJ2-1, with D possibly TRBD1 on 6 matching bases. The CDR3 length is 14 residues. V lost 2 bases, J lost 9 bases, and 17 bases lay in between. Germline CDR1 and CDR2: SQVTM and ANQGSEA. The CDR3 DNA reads TGCAGCGTTGAATTGGGGGCGGGCGGAGGTGAGCAGTTCTTC. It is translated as CSVELGAGGGEQFF.

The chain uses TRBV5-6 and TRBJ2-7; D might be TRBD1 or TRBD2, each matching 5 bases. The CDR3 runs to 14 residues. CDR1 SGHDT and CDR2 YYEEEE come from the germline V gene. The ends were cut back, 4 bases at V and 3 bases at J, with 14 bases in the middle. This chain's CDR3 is CASSPQAGSYEQYF. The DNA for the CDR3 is TGTGCCAGCAGCCCCCAAGCAGGGAGCTACGAGCAGTACTTC.

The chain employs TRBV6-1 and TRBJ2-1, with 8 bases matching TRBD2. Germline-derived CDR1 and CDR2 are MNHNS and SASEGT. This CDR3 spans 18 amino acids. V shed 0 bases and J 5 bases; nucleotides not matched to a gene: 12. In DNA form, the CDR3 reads TGTGCCAGCAGTGAAGCCCCTTTACTTGCGGGGGGTGACAATGAGCAGTTCTTC. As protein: CASSEAPLLAGGDNEQFF.

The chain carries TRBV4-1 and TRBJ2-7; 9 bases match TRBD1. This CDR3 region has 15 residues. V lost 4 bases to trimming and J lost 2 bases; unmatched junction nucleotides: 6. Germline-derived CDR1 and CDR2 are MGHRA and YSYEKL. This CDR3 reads CASSPKDRGTYEQYF. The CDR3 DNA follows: TGCGCCAGCAGCCCTAAGGACAGGGGAACCTACGAGCAGTACTTC.